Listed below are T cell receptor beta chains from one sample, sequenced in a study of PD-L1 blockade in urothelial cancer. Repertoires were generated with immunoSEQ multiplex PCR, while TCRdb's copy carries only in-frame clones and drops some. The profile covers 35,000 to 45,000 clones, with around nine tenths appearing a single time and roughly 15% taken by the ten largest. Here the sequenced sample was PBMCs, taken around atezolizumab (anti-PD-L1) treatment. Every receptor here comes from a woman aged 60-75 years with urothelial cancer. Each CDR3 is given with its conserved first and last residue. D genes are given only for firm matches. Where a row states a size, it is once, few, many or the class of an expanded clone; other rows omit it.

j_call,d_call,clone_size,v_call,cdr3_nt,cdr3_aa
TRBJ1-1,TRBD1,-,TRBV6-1,TGTGCCAGCAGTGAAGGGGGGACAGGGCGAGACACTGAAGCTTTCTTT,CASSEGGTGRDTEAFF
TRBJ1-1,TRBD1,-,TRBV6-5,TGTGCCAGCCGGGACAGGGCATGGGGCACTGAAGCTTTCTTT,CASRDRAWGTEAFF
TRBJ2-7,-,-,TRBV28,TGTGCCAGCAGTGGAAATCCCTTAAGACAGGACTACGAGCAGTACTTC,CASSGNPLRQDYEQYF
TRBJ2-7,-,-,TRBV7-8,TGTGCCAGCACCAGGTGGGCGGGGCCCTCCTACGAGCAGTACTTC,CASTRWAGPSYEQYF
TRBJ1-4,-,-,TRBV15,TGTGCCACCAGCGTCGGGGGACGTAATGAAAAACTGTTTTTT,CATSVGGRNEKLFF
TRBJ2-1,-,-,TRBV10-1,TGCGCCAGCAGTGATGCCAGGCCGGAGGATGAGCAGTTCTTC,CASSDARPEDEQFF
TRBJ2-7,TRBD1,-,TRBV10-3,TGTGCCATCAGTGAGGGGACAGTCGAGTACTTC,CAISEGTVEYF
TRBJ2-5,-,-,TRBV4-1,TGCGCCAGCAGCCAAGGGTATAGGGGCGAGACCCAGTACTTC,CASSQGYRGETQYF
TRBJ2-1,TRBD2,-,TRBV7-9,TGTGCCAGCAGCCCTCGGACTAGCGGGAGAAGTGAGCAGTTCTTC,CASSPRTSGRSEQFF
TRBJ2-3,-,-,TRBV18,TGTGCCAGCTCACCGCCGCGGACTAGCACAGATACGCAGTATTTT,CASSPPRTSTDTQYF
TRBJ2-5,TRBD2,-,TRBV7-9,TGTGCCAGCAGCTCCCCCCGGCGGGGGTCGGAGACCCAGTACTTC,CASSSPRRGSETQYF
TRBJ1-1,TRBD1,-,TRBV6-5,TGTGCCAGCAAGAGGGACAGGAACACTGAAGCTTTCTTT,CASKRDRNTEAFF
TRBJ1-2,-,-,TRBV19,TGTGCCACCTCCGAGGGGGGGGCAGGCCTCCGGTATGGCTACACCTTC,CATSEGGAGLRYGYTF
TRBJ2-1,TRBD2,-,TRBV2,TGTGCCAGCAGCCGACGTTTGGAGCGGGAGATCAATGAGCAGTTCTTC,CASSRRLEREINEQFF
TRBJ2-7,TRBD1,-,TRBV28,TGTGCCAGCAGTACAAGACAGGGATACCGCTCCTACGAGCAGTACTTC,CASSTRQGYRSYEQYF
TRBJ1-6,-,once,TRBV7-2,TGTGCCAGCAGCTTAGTCGGGGAGCCACCCCTCCACTTT,CASSLVGEPPLHF
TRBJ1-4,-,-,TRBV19,TGTGCCAGTATCCCAAGGGGCGGAAATGAAAAACTGTTTTTT,CASIPRGGNEKLFF
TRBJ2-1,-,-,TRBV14,TGTGCCAGCAGCCAAGAACCGGGGGACAATGAGCAGTTCTTC,CASSQEPGDNEQFF
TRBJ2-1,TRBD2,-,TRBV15,TGTGCCACCAGCAGAGATTTGACTAGCGGATACAATGAGCAGTTCTTC,CATSRDLTSGYNEQFF
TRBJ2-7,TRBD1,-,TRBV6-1,TGTGCCAGCAGTGGAACAGGGGCCTCCTACGAGCAGTACTTC,CASSGTGASYEQYF
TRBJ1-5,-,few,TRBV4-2,TGTGCCAGCAGTCTCGCTCAGGGGTATAGCAATCAGCCCCAGCATTTT,CASSLAQGYSNQPQHF
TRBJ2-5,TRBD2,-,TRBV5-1,TGCGCCAGCAGCTTGTCCCTAGCGGGGGGACGGACCCAGTACTTC,CASSLSLAGGRTQYF
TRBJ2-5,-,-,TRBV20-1,TGCAGTGAGGCGAGCGGGGAGACCCAGTACTTC,CSEASGETQYF
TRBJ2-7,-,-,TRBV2,TGTGCCAGCAAGGGGCAGCCGAGCTCCTACGAGCAGTACTTC,CASKGQPSSYEQYF
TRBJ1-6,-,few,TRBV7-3,TGTGCCAGCAGCTTAAGGAGGGATTCACCCCTCCACTTT,CASSLRRDSPLHF
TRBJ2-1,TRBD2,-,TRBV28,TGTGCCAGCTTCTATAGCGGGAGGACTTACAATGAGCAGTTCTTC,CASFYSGRTYNEQFF
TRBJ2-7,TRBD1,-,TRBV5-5,TGTGCCAGCAGGGGACAGAACTCCTACGAGCAGTACTTC,CASRGQNSYEQYF
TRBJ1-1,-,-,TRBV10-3,TGTGCCATCACCTCTTACCGGGGGGGAAGCACTGAAGCTTTCTTT,CAITSYRGGSTEAFF
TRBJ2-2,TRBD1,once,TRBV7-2,TGTGCCAGCAGCTTACGACCGGGACAGGGGGATCCCGGGGAGCTGTTTTTT,CASSLRPGQGDPGELFF
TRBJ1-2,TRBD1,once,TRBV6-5,TGTGCCAGCAGTGACCGGACAGGGTATGGCTACACCTTC,CASSDRTGYGYTF
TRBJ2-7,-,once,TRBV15,TGTGCCACCAGCAGAGGCTGGCTAGACTCCTACGAGCAGTACTTC,CATSRGWLDSYEQYF
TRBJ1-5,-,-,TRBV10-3,TGTGCCATCAGCAGGGATGAGAATCAGCCCCAGCATTTT,CAISRDENQPQHF